This entry describes one T cell receptor beta chain. Which antigen it targets is not known. Base qualities were left out, and no much larger clone turns up one base away. V is shortened by 4 bases, J by 2 bases, and the region joining them spans 17 bases. The germline V gene encodes CDR1 SGDLS and CDR2 YYNGEE. The CDR3 covers 16 residues, taking in both the cysteine and the phenylalanine. CDR3 DNA is the only sequence kept; it has 48 bases, read in frame from the first base. The data were obtained in a study of T cell responses to AZD1222 COVID-19 vaccine (TCRdb year 2021). Context from the whole study: TCR sequencing covered approximately 230 trial participants: approximately 200 given two doses of AZD1222 and about 26 given two doses of MenACWY control vaccine. Enrollment into the trials was organized by age into subgroups of 18-55, 56-69 and 70-plus years, and those subgroups contained about 160, 30 and 59 TCR-sequenced participants, respectively. Beyond this particular receptor, the publication reports: Conclusions about previously exposed vaccinees were limited because only five to seven AZD1222 recipients were SARS-CoV-2 seropositive at baseline. Participants were mostly white British and included more females than males, and it was suggested by the authors that clonal diversity may have been underestimated. Spike-specific TCR breadth and depth rose significantly after two AZD1222 doses compared with day 0 and with MenACWY recipients. The 56-69-year group was small, and its depth increase did not reach significance, likely because of low power. Because no day 14 peak-response samples were available, repertoires were characterized only after the peak T cell response. The vaccine-associated CD4 TCRs covered the entire spike protein, and the dominant responses fell in regions 160-218 and 743-854. Epitopes outside the regions mutated in the B.1.351 and B.1.1.7 variants were reportedly recognized by nearly half of the unique spike-specific TCRs.

The CDR3 regions of human TCRbeta chains were subjected to immunosequencing. The authors' analysis ran thus. Repertoire TCRs were checked for matches against a reference library of SARS-CoV-2-specific TCRs that had been generated using the MIRA antigen-specificity platform. Breadth was defined as the fraction of unique TCRs that were SARS-CoV-2-associated, and depth was defined as the fraction of total T cells that were SARS-CoV-2-associated. Using the MIRA data, each spike-specific TCR was assigned both to the spike region to which the TCR was reactive and to a CD4 or CD8 class. Log10-transformed breadth and depth values were compared by one-way ANOVA with Sidak's multiple comparisons tests. As stored in TCRdb, this immuneACCESS dataset retains in-frame rearrangements with V and J assigned. A fraction of the clones does not appear; measured against another copy, unresolved V genes explain less than half of the discrepancy, and the remainder lacks a known reason. That table furnishes V, J and clone size, whereas the DNA furnished D and trimming. The sample table holds roughly 150,000 clones, of which more than 85% were seen once. 1% to 1.5% of the sample rests with the top ten.

Read against the paper, the sample's time point label means: about 28 days (+/-7) after the second vaccine dose. AZD1222 recipients given second doses at about 4 weeks or at about 12 weeks were pooled, since spike-specific TCR depth and breadth were not found to differ between the two schedules. Vaccinee samples were obtained from the UK trials COV001 and COV002, which included a single-blind randomized controlled phase 2/3 trial of AZD1222 (ChAdOx1 nCoV-19) in healthy adults. For TCRbeta chain sequencing, PBMC samples were collected from trial participants at day 0 and at day 28 after the second dose.

The sequence came from an adult who received the AZD1222 COVID-19 vaccine. The chain was built from TRBV9 and TRBJ2-3; the D assignment is uncertain and may be TRBD1 or TRBD2, with 6 bases supporting each. This sample comprised peripheral blood, obtained 28 days after the second AZD1222 dose. The DNA is as follows: TGTGCCAGCAGCCCGAGGGGGGACGGTATCACAGATACGCAGTATTTT. It codes for CASSPRGDGITDTQYF. Reference TRBV9 and TRBJ2-3 genes cover what lies past the CDR3, so the full variable domain is DSGVTQTPKHLITATGQRVTLRCSPRSGDLSVYWYQQSLDQGLQFLIQYYNGEERAKGNILERFSAQQFPDLHSELNLSSLELGDSALYFCASSPRGDGITDTQYFGPGTRLTVL.